The 25 T cell receptor beta chains reported below all come from one sample, sequenced in a study of cytotoxic CD8 clonotypes in ibrutinib-treated CLL. The protocol was immunoSEQ multiplex PCR, while the TCRdb copy is restricted to in-frame clones and leaves out a portion. The sample lists some 92,000 clones, 70% to 80% occurring once. Material: PBMCs, obtained after 24 months of ibrutinib treatment. The receptors shown here come from a human donor with chronic lymphocytic leukemia.

This clone occurred once. This rearrangement joins TRBV7-2 to TRBJ2-7, with 7 bases identical to TRBD1. CDR1 and CDR2 from the germline V gene are SGHTA and FQGNSA. The CDR3 length is 16 residues. V was pared by 5 bases and J by 0 bases, with 10 bases of the junction left unmatched. The CDR3 DNA is TGTGCCAGCAGCCGGGCGGACAGGCAGAGCTCCTACGAGCAGTACTTC. It codes for CASSRADRQSSYEQYF.

V gene TRBV7-3 combines with J gene TRBJ2-1, with D perhaps given as TRBD1 or TRBD2 (5 bases each). The CDR3 contains 13 residues. Trimming took 5 bases from V and 6 from J, leaving 11 bases between them. CDR1 is SGHTA and CDR2 is FQGTGA in the germline V gene. CDR3 in DNA: TGTGCCAGCAGCGCGTTTGGGGGCAATGAGCAGTTCTTC. This codes for CASSAFGGNEQFF.

The chain couples TRBV5-1 to TRBJ2-2; TRBD1 matches 8 bases. The CDR3 consists of 16 residues. The V gene's germline CDR1 is SGHRS and CDR2 YFSETQ. The J segment lost 3 bases and the V segment lost 4 bases, leaving 8 bases of the junction unmatched. The CDR3 is CASSPTGVEHTGELFF. The CDR3 DNA follows: TGCGCCAGCAGCCCGACAGGGGTGGAGCACACCGGGGAGCTGTTTTTT.

The chain combines TRBV28 with TRBJ1-2; 9 nucleotides agree with TRBD1. Germline lookup yields CDR1 MDHEN and CDR2 SYDVKM. The V segment lost 4 bases and the J segment 5 bases; nucleotides outside the gene matches: 5. The CDR3 contains 14 residues. The CDR3 nucleotides are TGTGCCAGCAGTTGGGGACAGGGAAGGTATGGCTACACCTTC. It is translated as CASSWGQGRYGYTF.

The CDR3 nucleotides read TGTGCCAGGGGACAGTTGGACTATGGCTACACCTTC. Translation: CARGQLDYGYTF. J is TRBJ1-2 and V is TRBV2; 7 bases map to TRBD1. The germline V gene encodes CDR1 SNHLY and CDR2 FYNNEI. This CDR3 comprises 12 residues. Trimming removed 9 bases from V and 3 bases from J; junction bases left unmatched: 4.

This chain joins TRBV9 and TRBJ2-5; D might be TRBD1 or TRBD2, each matching 5 bases. Germline CDR1 and CDR2: SGDLS and YYNGEE. The V and J ends lost 4 bases and 2 bases respectively, with 12 bases between them. The CDR3 contains 14 residues. The CDR3 DNA reads as TGTGCCAGCAGCCCCCGGGGACCTCAAGAGACCCAGTACTTC. As protein: CASSPRGPQETQYF.

V gene TRBV4-1 combines with J gene TRBJ2-7, with no clear D. The CDR3 is 13 residues long. Deletions cut 4 bases from V and 2 bases from J, with 9 bases between. CDR1 MGHRA and CDR2 YSYEKL come from the germline V gene. Written as DNA, the CDR3 is TGCGCCAGCAGCCTAAATACCGCCTACGAGCAGTACTTC. The encoded protein is CASSLNTAYEQYF.

V gene TRBV6-6 combines with J gene TRBJ2-3; TRBD1 matches at 10 bases. V gave up 4 bases and J gave up 3 bases; unmatched junction bases: 4. The CDR3 runs to 15 residues. Looked up from germline, CDR1 is MNHNY and CDR2 is SVGAGI (reference sequence). CDR3 amino acids: CASSFGQGGTDTQYF. In DNA, the CDR3 is TGTGCCAGCAGTTTCGGACAGGGGGGAACAGATACGCAGTATTTT.

The chain has TRBV6-6 and TRBJ2-7; D is uncertain. There are 11 residues in the CDR3. Germline V gene data show CDR1 as MNHNY and CDR2 as SVGAGI (reference sequence). V shed 7 bases and J shed 0 bases, with 4 bases lying between them. CDR3 in amino acids: CASKISYEQYF. In nucleotides, the CDR3 is TGTGCCAGCAAGATCTCCTACGAGCAGTACTTC.

The chain couples TRBV15 to TRBJ1-5; unclear D gene. The length of the CDR3 is 16 residues. The V end lost 0 bases, the J end lost 0 bases, and 9 bases lay between the germline ends. Germline V gene lookup returns CDR1 LNHNV and CDR2 YYDKDF (reference sequence). CDR3 nucleotide sequence: TGTGCCACCAGCAGAGAGGCCTCGATTAGCAATCAGCCCCAGCATTTT. The encoded protein is CATSREASISNQPQHF.

The CDR3 region is CASSQNRGFNEKLFF. The CDR3 coding sequence is TGTGCCAGCAGCCAAAACAGGGGGTTTAATGAAAAACTGTTTTTT. The chain is built from TRBV7-8 and TRBJ1-4, with 8 bases identical to TRBD1. CDR3 length: 15 residues. From germline, CDR1 is SGHVS and CDR2 FQNEAQ. V gave up 5 bases and J gave up 4 bases; unmatched junction bases: 6.

This rearrangement joins TRBV6-5 to TRBJ2-7; TRBD2 might be the D (6 bases). The germline gives CDR1 MNHEY, CDR2 SVGAGI. The CDR3 spans 13 residues. Trimming cost V 6 bases and J 7 bases, with 16 bases left between them. CDR3 residues: CASRPAGSWEQYF. As DNA, the CDR3 is TGTGCCAGCAGACCTGCCGGGAGCTGGGAGCAGTACTTC.

There are a few counts of this clone. At the DNA level, this CDR3 is encoded by other sequences in the same sample as well. The rearrangement joins TRBV7-3 to TRBJ2-2; D not certain. Deletions cut 5 bases from V and 6 bases from J, with 10 bases between. Germline lookup yields CDR1 SGHTA and CDR2 FQGTGA. The CDR3 has 13 amino acids. CDR3 coding DNA: TGTGCCAGCAGCCCCCGAGGCGCCGGGGAGCTGTTTTTT. Translation gives CASSPRGAGELFF.

The V gene is TRBV7-2, the J gene TRBJ2-7; D is ambiguous. Germline CDR1 reads SGHTA; CDR2 reads FQGNSA. The V gene lost 5 bases and the J gene lost 2 bases, with 10 bases spanning the gap. This CDR3 has 13 amino acids. CDR3 DNA: TGTGCCAGCAGCATACAATACACCTACGAGCAGTACTTC. Translating gives CASSIQYTYEQYF.

The chain joins TRBV20-1 to TRBJ2-2; D is possibly TRBD2 (5 bases). CDR3 length equals 11 residues. The germline gives CDR1 DFQATT, CDR2 SNEGSKA (reference sequence). CDR3 residues: CPTRGTGELFF. CDR3 nucleotides: TGCCCTACTCGGGGCACCGGGGAGCTGTTTTTT.

The CDR3 loop reads CASSQGVWLDEQYF. CDR3 DNA: TGCGCCAGCAGCCAAGGGGTCTGGTTGGACGAGCAGTACTTC. This chain uses TRBV4-1 with TRBJ2-7; D is uncertain. The CDR3 loop spans 14 amino acids. CDR1 MGHRA and CDR2 YSYEKL come from the germline V gene. V was clipped by 1 base and J by 5 bases, with 12 bases between them.

This rearrangement joins TRBV5-1 to TRBJ2-3; D remains ambiguous. Trimming removed 1 base from V and 6 bases from J, with 3 bases in between. There are 11 residues in the CDR3. From germline, CDR1 is SGHRS and CDR2 YFSETQ. CDR3: CASSLSDTQYF. The CDR3 DNA reads TGCGCCAGCAGCTTGTCGGATACGCAGTATTTT.

The rearrangement links TRBV5-1 to TRBJ2-2; 10 positions match TRBD2. This CDR3 contains 16 residues. J was trimmed by 2 bases and V by 6 bases; bases with no gene match: 7. The V gene's germline CDR1 is SGHRS and CDR2 YFSETQ. The CDR3 sequence is CASTSLAGVNTGELFF. CDR3 coding DNA: TGCGCCAGCACCTCCCTAGCGGGGGTCAACACCGGGGAGCTGTTTTTT.

V and J are TRBV5-4 and TRBJ2-7, with 8 bases matching TRBD1. The CDR3 loop spans 17 amino acids. V gave up 0 bases and J gave up 0 bases; unmatched junction bases: 8. The V gene's germline CDR1 is SGHNT and CDR2 YYREEE (reference sequence). The CDR3 sequence is CASSLGPGGLSSYEQYF. The CDR3 DNA reads TGTGCCAGCAGCTTGGGGCCAGGGGGCCTCAGCTCCTACGAGCAGTACTTC. The entire variable domain, with the rest obtained from reference TRBV5-4 and TRBJ2-7, is as follows: ETGVTQSPTHLIKTRGQQVTLRCSSQSGHNTVSWYQQALGQGPQFIFQYYREEENGRGNFPPRFSGLQFPNYSSELNVNALELDDSALYLCASSLGPGGLSSYEQYFGPGTRLTVT.

The V and J genes are TRBV6-1 and TRBJ1-5; D remains ambiguous. Per germline, CDR1 MNHNS and CDR2 SASEGT. CDR3 length: 15 amino acids. V was trimmed by 5 bases and J by 4 bases, leaving 15 bases between them. For the CDR3, the DNA is TGTGCCAGCAGTCCCTTTGCGCTGGTAAATCAGCCCCAGCATTTT. Translated, it gives CASSPFALVNQPQHF.

The genes are TRBV11-3 and TRBJ1-3; D is ambiguous. Germline CDR1 reads SGHNT; CDR2 reads YENEEA. The CDR3 consists of 17 residues. The V end lost 5 bases, the J end lost 0 bases, and 17 bases lay between the germline ends. The CDR3 loop reads CASSTGTDTYSGNTIYF. The DNA for the CDR3 is TGTGCCAGCAGCACGGGCACCGACACTTACTCTGGAAACACCATATATTTT.

The rearrangement joins TRBV29-1 to TRBJ1-3; D gene ambiguous. CDR1 is SQVTM, CDR2 ANQGSEA, per germline. CDR3 length: 16 residues. Trimming pared 6 bases from V and 4 bases from J, leaving 22 bases between. This chain's CDR3 is CSVVDRASVRGNTIYF. Here the CDR3 DNA reads TGCAGCGTGGTGGACCGGGCTTCGGTGCGGGGAAACACCATATATTTT. Looking up the rest from reference TRBV29-1 and TRBJ1-3 gives the full variable domain: SAVISQKPSRDICQRGTSLTIQCQVDSQVTMMFWYRQQPGQSLTLIATANQGSEATYESGFVIDKFPISRPNLTFSTLTVSNMSPEDSSIYLCSVVDRASVRGNTIYFGEGSWLTVV.

This clone appeared a few times. The chain is built from TRBV2 and TRBJ1-1; TRBD1 matches 9 bases. Per germline, CDR1 SNHLY and CDR2 FYNNEI. V was pared by 8 bases and J by 3 bases, with 10 bases of the junction left unmatched. This CDR3 contains 15 residues. The CDR3 DNA sequence: TGTGCCAGCCGTATGGACAGGGGTCGGGACACTGAAGCTTTCTTT. The encoded protein is CASRMDRGRDTEAFF.

This chain links TRBV6-1 with TRBJ2-7; 9 positions match TRBD2. Looked up from germline, CDR1 is MNHNS and CDR2 is SASEGT. The CDR3 is 15 amino acids. Unmatched junction bases numbered 4, after V lost 4 bases and J lost 0 bases. In DNA, the CDR3 is TGTGCCAGCAGTGCCTATAGCGGGAGCTCCTACGAGCAGTACTTC. Translation gives CASSAYSGSSYEQYF.

This clone was counted between two and nine times. The V and J genes are TRBV2 and TRBJ2-7; D ambiguous. V lost 7 bases and J lost 3, with 7 bases in between. The germline V gene encodes CDR1 SNHLY and CDR2 FYNNEI. This CDR3 region has 11 residues. CDR3 in DNA: TGTGCCAGCATGGAAAACTACGAGCAGTACTTC. Translation gives CASMENYEQYF. Full variable domain (outside the CDR3, taken from reference TRBV2 and TRBJ2-7): EPEVTQTPSHQVTQMGQEVILRCVPISNHLYFYWYRQILGQKVEFLVSFYNNEISEKSEIFDDQFSVERPDGSNFTLKIRSTKLEDSAMYFCASMENYEQYFGPGTRLTVT.